Below are 6 T cell receptor beta chains sequenced from a single sample in a study of OX40 agonist ivuxolimab in advanced cancers. The assay was immunoSEQ multiplex PCR, and TCRdb's table has in-frame clones only and misses some. The sample contains about 21,000 clones, around 84% of which appear only once. Sequenced material: CD4+ or CD8+ T cells sorted from blood, taken in a trial of the OX40 agonist ivuxolimab. The receptors derive from an adult with an advanced solid tumor such as melanoma, head and neck, liver or kidney cancer.

This clone was picked up one time. The chain is built from TRBV7-8 and TRBJ2-7; 9 bases are a match to TRBD1. CDR1 and CDR2 from the germline V gene are SGHVS and FQNEAQ. Losses at the gene ends were 5 bases for V and 7 bases for J; bases not matched to a gene: 12. The CDR3 covers 15 residues. This CDR3 is CASSSITGTGLEQYF. The CDR3 DNA reads as TGTGCCAGCAGCAGCATCACCGGGACAGGGCTTGAGCAGTACTTC.

The gene calls are TRBV4-3 and TRBJ1-1, with unresolved D. The CDR3 runs 14 residues. The germline V gene has CDR1 LGHNA and CDR2 YSLEER. V was clipped by 0 bases and J by 0 bases, with 5 bases between them. The CDR3 DNA reads TGCGCCAGCAGCCAAGACAGTCTGAACACTGAAGCTTTCTTT. This translates into CASSQDSLNTEAFF.

The chain employs TRBV7-9 and TRBJ2-3; D is perhaps TRBD2 (5 bases). The CDR3 contains 13 residues. Germline lookup yields CDR1 SEHNR and CDR2 FQNEAQ (reference sequence). Trimming stripped 1 base from V and 7 bases from J, with 9 bases between. The CDR3 loop is CASSLVGAHTQYF. DNA for the CDR3: TGTGCCAGCAGCTTAGTGGGAGCACATACGCAGTATTTT.

The rearrangement uses TRBV19 and TRBJ1-4; D is perhaps TRBD1 (5 bases). The germline CDR1 and CDR2 sequences are LNHDA and SQIVND (reference sequence). The CDR3 sequence is 15 residues long. Trimming pared 5 bases from V and 3 bases from J, leaving 13 bases between. Here the CDR3 DNA reads TGTGCCAGTAGTTCAAAGGACACTCCTAATGAAAAACTGTTTTTT. Residues: CASSSKDTPNEKLFF.

The rearrangement uses TRBV15 and TRBJ2-5, with D perhaps being TRBD1 or TRBD2 (5 bases each). CDR3 length equals 16 residues. Trimming cost V 3 bases and J 5 bases, with 19 bases left between them. Germline CDR1 reads LNHNV; CDR2 reads YYDKDF (reference sequence). The CDR3 coding sequence is TGTGCCACCAGCAGGGGGGTTGGGGGAGATTGGGAGACCCAGTACTTC. Its translation is CATSRGVGGDWETQYF.

The chain joins TRBV11-2 to TRBJ2-7; D uncertain. The CDR3 is made up of 12 amino acids. V was trimmed by 2 bases and J by 6 bases, leaving 8 bases between them. CDR1 is SGHAT, CDR2 FQNNGV, per germline. Here the CDR3 DNA reads TGTGCCAGCAGCTTAAGAGTAATCGAGCAGTACTTC. Translating gives CASSLRVIEQYF.